One sample yielded the 27 T cell receptor beta chains listed below, sequenced in a study of long-term antiretroviral therapy in people with HIV. Survey level was the resolution at which the v3.0 immunoSEQ assay ran. Produced via immunoSEQ multiplex PCR; TCRdb's table is partial and in-frame only. The sample includes tens of thousands of clones, more than 75% seen only once; the top ten take 8% to 9%. The specimen was unsorted PBMCs, collected about 5 years after starting antiretroviral therapy. These receptors were obtained from a man aged 35 to 55 with HIV.

The chain recombines TRBV28 with TRBJ2-7; no definite D call. This CDR3 spans 13 amino acids. The germline V gene has CDR1 MDHEN and CDR2 SYDVKM. V was clipped by 2 bases and J by 0 bases, with 5 bases between them. The CDR3 DNA sequence: TGTGCCAGCAGTTTACCAGACTCCTACGAGCAGTACTTC. It yields the protein CASSLPDSYEQYF.

V and J are TRBV7-9 and TRBJ2-1; 10 positions agree with TRBD2. Germline values: CDR1 SEHNR, CDR2 FQNEAQ (reference sequence). Trimming removed 7 bases from V and 8 bases from J; junction bases left unmatched: 17. CDR3 length: 17 residues. In DNA, the CDR3 is TGTGCCAGCAACCTCGCCGGGGCTAGCGGGAGATATGATGAGCAGTTCTTC. It codes for CASNLAGASGRYDEQFF.

This clone was detected a few times. The chain couples TRBV29-1 to TRBJ2-7, with D uncertain. V was cut by 4 bases and J by 2 bases, with 9 bases left in between. The CDR3 is made up of 12 amino acids. From germline, CDR1 is SQVTM and CDR2 ANQGSEA. The CDR3 nucleotides read TGCAGCGTTGTTAACGGACCCTACGAGCAGTACTTC. It yields the protein CSVVNGPYEQYF.

V and J are TRBV9 and TRBJ2-7; TRBD1 matches at 9 bases. J was trimmed by 6 bases and V by 0 bases; bases with no gene match: 4. The CDR3 is 14 amino acids. Germline CDR1 is SGDLS and CDR2 is YYNGEE. In DNA, the CDR3 is TGTGCCAGCAGCGTAGGACAGGGGGTTTCCGAGCAGTACTTC. Encoded protein: CASSVGQGVSEQYF.

Only one count was recorded for this clone. The chain joins TRBV5-4 to TRBJ2-1; possibly TRBD2 for D (6 bases). CDR3 length: 16 amino acids. With 0 bases removed from V and 4 bases from J, the gap between germline ends came to 14 bases. Germline-derived CDR1 and CDR2 are SGHNT and YYREEE (reference sequence). The CDR3, as DNA: TGTGCCAGCAGCTTGGAGCACGGAGCGGGTTACAATGAGCAGTTCTTC. As protein: CASSLEHGAGYNEQFF.

This clone occurred a few times. The chain employs TRBV2 and TRBJ1-2, with TRBD1 matching 10 bases. Trimming took 3 bases from V and 7 from J; bases not matched to a gene: 5. The germline V gene encodes CDR1 SNHLY and CDR2 FYNNEI. The CDR3 covers 14 residues. CDR3 amino acids: CASSEPGTGVGYTF. The CDR3 DNA follows: TGTGCCAGCAGTGAGCCCGGGACAGGGGTTGGCTACACCTTC.

This chain uses TRBV7-9 with TRBJ1-5, with TRBD1 matching 9 bases. The CDR3 sequence is 15 residues long. Germline loops: CDR1 SEHNR, CDR2 FQNEAQ (reference sequence). Trimming took 3 bases from V and 2 from J; bases not matched to a gene: 2. CDR3 DNA: TGTGCCAGCAGCTTCGACAGGGGGGGCAATCAGCCCCAGCATTTT. This encodes CASSFDRGGNQPQHF.

The DNA for the CDR3 is TGTGCCATCAGGGAGGATACGACTGAAGCTTTCTTT. Protein: CAIREDTTEAFF. The chain combines TRBV10-3 with TRBJ1-1; D remains ambiguous. CDR1 and CDR2 from the germline V gene are ENHRY and SYGVKD. Deletions cut 6 bases from V and 5 bases from J, with 10 bases between. CDR3 size: 12 residues.

This chain uses TRBV5-6 with TRBJ1-1; D is uncertain. The CDR3 has 13 amino acids. V lost 0 bases and J 1 base, leaving 4 bases between the germline ends. Per the germline V gene, CDR1 is SGHDT and CDR2 is YYEEEE. The CDR3 DNA is TGTGCCAGCAGCTTGGGGGAGAACACTGAAGCTTTCTTT. Protein product: CASSLGENTEAFF.

CDR3 sequence: CASSDRRGGQPQHF. CDR3 DNA sequence: TGTGCCAGCAGCGATCGCCGGGGGGGACAGCCCCAGCATTTT. V and J are TRBV27 and TRBJ1-5; D is perhaps TRBD1 (5 bases). The CDR3 sequence is 14 residues long. CDR1 is MNHEY and CDR2 is SMNVEV in the germline V gene (reference sequence). The ends were cut back, 6 bases at V and 7 bases at J, with 16 bases in the middle.

This clone has a handful of counts. V gene TRBV27 combines with J gene TRBJ2-7, with TRBD2 identical over 7 bases. With 7 bases clipped from V and 7 bases from J, the junction kept 13 bases outside the gene matches. The CDR3 sequence is 14 residues long. Germline CDR1 reads MNHEY; CDR2 reads SMNVEV (reference sequence). The CDR3 here is CASTYWAGAREQYF. The CDR3 nucleotides read TGTGCCAGCACCTATTGGGCGGGAGCTAGAGAGCAGTACTTC.

The chain joins TRBV7-9 to TRBJ1-1; D unclear. Trimming pared 1 base from V and 4 bases from J, leaving 10 bases between. This CDR3 is built from 14 residues. The V gene's germline CDR1 is SEHNR and CDR2 FQNEAQ (reference sequence). In DNA form, the CDR3 reads TGTGCCAGCAGCTTAGAAGAACTGATCACTGAAGCTTTCTTT. The encoded protein is CASSLEELITEAFF. The variable domain in full, with the rest retrieved from reference TRBV7-9 and TRBJ1-1, is DTGVSQNPRHKITKRGQNVTFRCDPISEHNRLYWYRQTLGQGPEFLTYFQNEAQLEKSRLLSDRFSAERPKGSFSTLEIQRTEQGDSAMYLCASSLEELITEAFFGQGTRLTVV.

V usage is TRBV6-6 and J usage is TRBJ1-2; a weak D match, TRBD1 (5 bases). The V gene lost 6 bases and the J gene lost 4 bases, with 21 bases spanning the gap. The CDR3 runs 16 residues. The germline CDR1 and CDR2 sequences are MNHNY and SVGAGI (reference sequence). CDR3 bases: TGTGCCAGCAGCCGCACTGCCGGGACCGAGGGCTATGGCTACACCTTC. Translating it yields CASSRTAGTEGYGYTF.

The V gene is TRBV5-4, the J gene TRBJ2-7; a possible D gene is TRBD2 (6 bases). CDR1 and CDR2 from the germline V gene are SGHNT and YYREEE (reference sequence). This CDR3 region has 15 residues. Deletions cut 3 bases from V and 1 base from J, with 14 bases between. The CDR3 sequence: CASSWDSGISYEQYF. In nucleotides, the CDR3 is TGTGCCAGCAGCTGGGACTCGGGGATTTCCTACGAGCAGTACTTC. Full variable domain (outside the CDR3, taken from reference TRBV5-4 and TRBJ2-7): ETGVTQSPTHLIKTRGQQVTLRCSSQSGHNTVSWYQQALGQGPQFIFQYYREEENGRGNFPPRFSGLQFPNYSSELNVNALELDDSALYLCASSWDSGISYEQYFGPGTRLTVT.

The V call is TRBV6-6, the J call TRBJ2-5, with TRBD1 matching 7 bases. The germline V gene encodes CDR1 MNHNY and CDR2 SVGAGI (reference sequence). The CDR3 length is 16 residues. V dropped 6 bases and J dropped 2; count of bases not matched to a gene: 12. The chain's CDR3 is CASRPGQFLVQETQYF. Written as DNA, the CDR3 is TGTGCCAGCAGACCGGGACAGTTTTTGGTTCAAGAGACCCAGTACTTC.

V is TRBV6-6 and J is TRBJ2-2; D is unclear. The V end lost 7 bases, the J end lost 1 base, and 10 bases lay between the germline ends. CDR1 is MNHNY, CDR2 SVGAGI, per germline (reference sequence). This CDR3 has 14 amino acids. CDR3 nucleotide sequence: TGTGCCAGCAACCCGGCCGGGAACACCGGGGAGCTGTTTTTT. It encodes CASNPAGNTGELFF.

This sequence joins TRBV19 and TRBJ2-3, with 10 positions matching TRBD2. V dropped 3 bases and J dropped 5; count of bases not matched to a gene: 5. In germline, CDR1 is LNHDA, CDR2 SQIVND (reference sequence). This CDR3 comprises 15 residues. The CDR3 nucleotides read TGTGCCAGTAGTATCACTAGCGGGACGGTAGATACGCAGTATTTT. Its protein is CASSITSGTVDTQYF.

The rearrangement uses TRBV27 and TRBJ1-4, with a tentative D call TRBD1 (5 bases). CDR3 size: 15 residues. The V gene's germline CDR1 is MNHEY and CDR2 SMNVEV (reference sequence). Trimming pared 1 base from V and 3 bases from J, leaving 9 bases between. Here the CDR3 reads CASSLYGGPNEKLFF. CDR3 DNA sequence: TGTGCCAGCAGTTTATATGGGGGACCTAATGAAAAACTGTTTTTT.

V gene TRBV7-2 combines with J gene TRBJ2-2, with no clear D. V was cut by 10 bases and J by 8 bases, with 8 bases left in between. The CDR3 loop spans 10 amino acids. Germline V gives CDR1 SGHTA, CDR2 FQGNSA. CDR3 bases: TGTGCCATCCCCCGGGGGGAGCTGTTTTTT. This codes for CAIPRGELFF.

The chain couples TRBV15 to TRBJ2-5, with D perhaps TRBD1 or TRBD2 (5 bases each). The CDR3 runs to 15 residues. Germline CDR1 is LNHNV and CDR2 is YYDKDF (reference sequence). V lost 0 bases and J lost 3, with 11 bases in between. This CDR3 is CATSRDRGREETQYF. In DNA, the CDR3 is TGTGCCACCAGCAGAGATCGGGGCAGGGAAGAGACCCAGTACTTC.

The chain joins TRBV7-9 to TRBJ2-1; D is perhaps TRBD1 or TRBD2 (6 bases each). This CDR3 region has 15 residues. The germline V gene encodes CDR1 SEHNR and CDR2 FQNEAQ (reference sequence). Trimming cost V 3 bases and J 2 bases, with 11 bases left between them. CDR3 in DNA: TGTGCCAGCAGCTTTGGGGGGCCTACCTACAATGAGCAGTTCTTC. Its protein product is CASSFGGPTYNEQFF.

This clone has a single count. The chain joins TRBV4-1 to TRBJ1-1; TRBD1 aligns across 9 bases. Germline CDR1 and CDR2: MGHRA and YSYEKL. CDR3 size: 15 residues. The V gene end was trimmed by 0 bases and the J gene end by 3 bases; junction bases not matched to a gene: 2. CDR3 loop: CASSQEGQGDTEAFF. In DNA, the CDR3 is TGCGCCAGCAGCCAAGAGGGACAGGGCGACACTGAAGCTTTCTTT.

The rearrangement joins TRBV19 to TRBJ1-2; D gene uncertain. Germline V gene sequence: CDR1 LNHDA, CDR2 SQIVND (reference sequence). The ends were cut back, 8 bases at V and 5 bases at J, with 12 bases in the middle. The CDR3 length is 12 residues. The DNA for the CDR3 is TGTGCCAGTGTATCTGCCTCGTATGGCTACACCTTC. Encoded protein: CASVSASYGYTF.

The chain employs TRBV7-2 and TRBJ2-1, with TRBD2 identical over 8 bases. Germline values: CDR1 SGHTA, CDR2 FQGNSA. This CDR3 is built from 15 residues. V lost 5 bases and J lost 4; bases outside the gene matches: 7. Written as DNA, the CDR3 is TGTGCCAGCAGCCAGGGGCGGGGGGAGTACAATGAGCAGTTCTTC. Translated, it gives CASSQGRGEYNEQFF.

This clone was seen a handful of times. The V and J genes are TRBV2 and TRBJ1-1, with unresolved D. Germline V lookup: CDR1 SNHLY, CDR2 FYNNEI. Trimming took 5 bases from V and 0 from J, leaving 7 bases between them. There are 13 residues in the CDR3. The CDR3 DNA sequence: TGTGCCAGCAGTTTTAAAATGAACACTGAAGCTTTCTTT. It codes for CASSFKMNTEAFF. Looking up the rest from reference TRBV2 and TRBJ1-1 gives the full variable domain: EPEVTQTPSHQVTQMGQEVILRCVPISNHLYFYWYRQILGQKVEFLVSFYNNEISEKSEIFDDQFSVERPDGSNFTLKIRSTKLEDSAMYFCASSFKMNTEAFFGQGTRLTVV.

The chain has TRBV7-2 and TRBJ2-1; TRBD2 might be the D (5 bases). The CDR3 sequence is 15 residues long. The ends were cut back, 1 base at V and 5 bases at J, with 12 bases in the middle. The germline gives CDR1 SGHTA, CDR2 FQGNSA. CDR3 sequence: CASSLVGVVNNEQFF. CDR3 nucleotide sequence: TGTGCCAGCAGCTTAGTGGGAGTGGTTAACAATGAGCAGTTCTTC. Based on the CDR3 plus reference TRBV7-2 and TRBJ2-1, the full variable domain is GAGVSQSPSNKVTEKGKDVELRCDPISGHTALYWYRQSLGQGLEFLIYFQGNSAPDKSGLPSDRFSAERTGGSVSTLTIQRTQQEDSAVYLCASSLVGVVNNEQFFGPGTRLTVL.

The chain employs TRBV10-3 and TRBJ1-4; D not certain. The CDR3 is made up of 13 amino acids. Trimming cost V 2 bases and J 8 bases, with 9 bases left between them. CDR1 is ENHRY and CDR2 is SYGVKD in the germline V gene. The DNA of the CDR3 is TGTGCCATCAGTGAGGGGCTTCAGGAAAAACTGTTTTTT. Translated, it gives CAISEGLQEKLFF.